This T cell receptor (beta chain) was observed in a study of vaccination effects on CD4 cells after COVID-19. The culture ran for roughly ten days before CD4+ T cells were isolated. CDR1 is GTSNPN and CDR2 is SVGIG in the germline V gene (reference sequence). Trimming pared 2 bases from V and 5 bases from J, leaving 10 bases between. This CDR3 region has 13 residues. Regarding this clone: Its antigen is undetermined.

Data came from immunoSEQ multiplex PCR; TCRdb stores just in-frame clones and leaves some out. Seen here are 70,000 to 75,000 clones, roughly three quarters observed once, and the top ten hold approximately 2%. This chain joins TRBV30 and TRBJ2-1, with D possibly matching TRBD2 (6 bases). This specimen consisted of CD4+ T cells from PBMCs cultured without peptide, obtained before COVID-19 vaccination. This receptor was identified in a human donor who received a COVID-19 vaccine. CDR3 nucleotides: TGTGCCTGGAGTAGTCGCGGGGACAATGAGCAGTTCTTC. This gives the protein CAWSSRGDNEQFF.